The entry below describes one T cell receptor beta chain. Germline lookup yields CDR1 MNHEY and CDR2 SMNVEV (reference sequence). The CDR3 is 14 amino acids. V gave up 5 bases and J gave up 1 base, with 9 bases separating them. This sample was taken from a study of blood T cell repertoires in COVID-19. Study at large: Sources were T cells, B-cell-depleted T cells, or PBMCs; the material itself was cDNA or gDNA.

How the authors handled the data: Reference gene primers were amplified, and this amplification served to estimate nucleated cell counts. Method: immunoSEQ multiplex PCR; TCRdb's copy keeps in-frame clones and lacks some. From that table come the V and J calls and clone size; the DNA was used to work out D and trimming. This repertoire shows some 150,000 clones, roughly 90% found once; its top ten account for roughly 2.1%. This TCR came from a human donor in a cohort sampled during active COVID-19. This chain connects TRBV27 to TRBJ2-1, with D maybe TRBD2 (5 bases). The sample comprised peripheral blood. CDR3 amino acids: CASSRGSSYNEQFF. Written as DNA, the CDR3 is TGTGCCAGCAGTCGAGGGAGTTCCTACAATGAGCAGTTCTTC.